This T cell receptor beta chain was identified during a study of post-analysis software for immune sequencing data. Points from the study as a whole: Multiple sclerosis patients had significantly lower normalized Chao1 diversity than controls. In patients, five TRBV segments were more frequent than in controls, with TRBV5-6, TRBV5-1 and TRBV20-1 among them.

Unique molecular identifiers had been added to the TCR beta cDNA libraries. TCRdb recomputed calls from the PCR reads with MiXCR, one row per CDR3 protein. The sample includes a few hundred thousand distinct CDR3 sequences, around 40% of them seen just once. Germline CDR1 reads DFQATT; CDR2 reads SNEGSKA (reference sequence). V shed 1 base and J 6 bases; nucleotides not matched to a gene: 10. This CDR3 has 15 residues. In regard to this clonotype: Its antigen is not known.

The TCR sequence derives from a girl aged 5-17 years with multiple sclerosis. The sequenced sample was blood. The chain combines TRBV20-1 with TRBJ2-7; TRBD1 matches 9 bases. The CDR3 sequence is CSARVTTGGSGEQYF. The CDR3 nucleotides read TGCAGTGCTAGAGTGACGACAGGGGGAAGTGGCGAGCAGTACTTC.